The present T cell receptor (beta chain) was sequenced within a study of cytomegalovirus exposure and HLA in healthy donors. For the study at large: The early release's HLA-typed donors yielded roughly 85 million unique TCRs. Study-wide results and limits: Per a prior analysis, the majority of TCR beta V segments were productive roughly 87% or roughly 30% of the time. As a later analysis revealed, most CMV-associated TCR beta chains appeared HLA-restricted.

On this clone itself: Its antigen is undetermined.

Per the germline V gene, CDR1 is SGHDN and CDR2 is FVKESK. This CDR3 spans 15 amino acids. The V segment lost 0 bases and the J segment 1 base; nucleotides outside the gene matches: 3. The PCR ran on 60 Vbeta and 13 Jbeta primers. Using immunoSEQ multiplex PCR, the repertoire was profiled, and TCRdb retains in-frame clones only, with some absent. The data show about 170,000 clones, more than 75% seen once. Though nominally healthy at sampling, donors likely had unrecorded immune exposures. The chain combines TRBV14 with TRBJ2-7, with 7 bases fitting TRBD1. The source material was PBMCs. The clonotype was recovered from a girl under 10 years old in good health and CMV-seropositive. The DNA of the CDR3 is TGTGCCAGCAGCCAAGAAAGGGGGCGTTCCTACGAGCAGTACTTC. As protein: CASSQERGRSYEQYF.